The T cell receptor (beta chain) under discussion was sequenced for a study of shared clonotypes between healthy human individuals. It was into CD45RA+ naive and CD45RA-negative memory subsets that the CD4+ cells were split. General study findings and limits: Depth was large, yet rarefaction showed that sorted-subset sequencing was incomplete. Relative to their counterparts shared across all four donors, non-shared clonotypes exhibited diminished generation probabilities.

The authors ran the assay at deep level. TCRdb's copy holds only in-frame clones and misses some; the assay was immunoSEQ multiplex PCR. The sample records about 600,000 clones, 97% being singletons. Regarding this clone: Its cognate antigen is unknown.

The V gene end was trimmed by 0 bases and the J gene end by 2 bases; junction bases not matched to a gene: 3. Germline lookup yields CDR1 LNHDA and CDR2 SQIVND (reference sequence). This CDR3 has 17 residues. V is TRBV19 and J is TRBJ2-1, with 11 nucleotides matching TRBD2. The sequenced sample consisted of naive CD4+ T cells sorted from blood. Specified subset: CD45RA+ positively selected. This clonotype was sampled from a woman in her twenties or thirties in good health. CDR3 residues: CASSIEGTSGTYNEQFF. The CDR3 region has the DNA TGTGCCAGTAGTATAGAGGGGACTAGCGGAACCTACAATGAGCAGTTCTTC.